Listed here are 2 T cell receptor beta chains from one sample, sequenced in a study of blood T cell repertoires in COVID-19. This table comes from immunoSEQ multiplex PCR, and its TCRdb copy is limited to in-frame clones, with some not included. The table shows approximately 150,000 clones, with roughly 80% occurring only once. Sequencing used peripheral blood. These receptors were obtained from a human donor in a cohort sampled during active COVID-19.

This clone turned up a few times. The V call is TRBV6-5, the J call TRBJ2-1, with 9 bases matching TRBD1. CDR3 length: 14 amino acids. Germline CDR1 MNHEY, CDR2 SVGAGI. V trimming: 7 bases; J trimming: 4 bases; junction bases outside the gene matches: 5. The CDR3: CASTAGTGYNEQFF. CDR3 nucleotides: TGTGCCAGCACCGCCGGGACAGGGTACAATGAGCAGTTCTTC.

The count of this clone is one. CDR3 protein: CASSLAMDRPYEPQHF. Here the CDR3 DNA reads TGTGCCAGCAGCTTGGCCATGGACAGGCCTTACGAGCCCCAGCATTTT. The J gene is TRBJ1-5, the V gene TRBV5-5; 7 bases agree with TRBD1. CDR3 size: 16 residues. In germline, CDR1 is SGHKS, CDR2 YYEKEE (reference sequence). J was trimmed by 8 bases and V by 0 bases; bases with no gene match: 11.